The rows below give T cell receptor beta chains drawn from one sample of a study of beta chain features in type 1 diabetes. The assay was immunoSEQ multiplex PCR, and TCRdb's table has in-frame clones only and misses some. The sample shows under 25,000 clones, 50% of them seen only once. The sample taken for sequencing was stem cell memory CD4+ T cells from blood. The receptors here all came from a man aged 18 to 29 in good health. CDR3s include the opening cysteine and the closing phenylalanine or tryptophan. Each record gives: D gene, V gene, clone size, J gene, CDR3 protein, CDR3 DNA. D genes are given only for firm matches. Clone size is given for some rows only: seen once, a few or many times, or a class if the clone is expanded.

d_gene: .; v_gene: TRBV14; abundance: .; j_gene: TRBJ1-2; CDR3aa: CASSQDWQGGYGYTF; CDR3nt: TGTGCCAGCAGCCAAGATTGGCAGGGAGGCTATGGCTACACCTTC
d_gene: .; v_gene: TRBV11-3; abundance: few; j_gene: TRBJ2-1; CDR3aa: CASSFQYSYNEQFF; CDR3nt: TGTGCCAGCAGCTTCCAGTACTCCTACAATGAGCAGTTCTTC
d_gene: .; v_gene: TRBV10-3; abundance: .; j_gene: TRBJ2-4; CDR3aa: CAISESSYIQYF; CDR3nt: TGTGCCATCAGTGAGTCCTCGTACATTCAGTACTTC
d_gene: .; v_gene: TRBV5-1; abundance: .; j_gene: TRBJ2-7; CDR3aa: CASSLMAGYLYEQYF; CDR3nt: TGCGCCAGCAGCTTGATGGCAGGGTACCTGTACGAGCAGTACTTC
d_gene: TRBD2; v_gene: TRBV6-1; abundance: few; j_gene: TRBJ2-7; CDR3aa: CAGTPGTSGDYEQYF; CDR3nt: TGTGCCGGAACTCCCGGGACTAGCGGGGACTACGAGCAGTACTTC
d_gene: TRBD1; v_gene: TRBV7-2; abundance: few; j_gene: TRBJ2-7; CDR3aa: CASSWGQVSYEQYF; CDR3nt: TGTGCCAGCAGCTGGGGACAGGTCTCCTACGAGCAGTACTTC
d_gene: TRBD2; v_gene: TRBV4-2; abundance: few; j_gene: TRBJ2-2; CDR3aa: CASSQEAGLASWAGELFF; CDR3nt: TGTGCCAGCAGCCAAGAGGCGGGACTAGCCTCGTGGGCCGGGGAGCTGTTTTTT
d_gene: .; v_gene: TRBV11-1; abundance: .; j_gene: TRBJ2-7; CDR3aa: CASSLDSSYEQYF; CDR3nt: TGTGCCAGCAGCTTAGACAGCTCCTACGAGCAGTACTTC
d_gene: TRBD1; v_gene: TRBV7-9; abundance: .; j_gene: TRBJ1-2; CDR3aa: CASSLDGTGRGYTF; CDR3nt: TGTGCCAGCAGCTTGGACGGGACAGGGCGTGGCTACACCTTC
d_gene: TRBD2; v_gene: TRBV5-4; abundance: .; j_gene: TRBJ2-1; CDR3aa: CASSLSSGGFFGYNEQFF; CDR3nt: TGTGCCAGCAGCTTGTCTAGCGGGGGGTTCTTTGGCTACAATGAGCAGTTCTTC
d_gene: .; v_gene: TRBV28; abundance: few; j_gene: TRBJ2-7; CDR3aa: CASHDRTLWQQYF; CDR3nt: TGTGCCAGCCATGACAGAACTCTTTGGCAGCAGTACTTC
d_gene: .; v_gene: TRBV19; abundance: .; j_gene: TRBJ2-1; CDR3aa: CASRAVSSYNEQFF; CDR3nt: TGTGCCAGTCGAGCGGTAAGCTCCTACAATGAGCAGTTCTTC
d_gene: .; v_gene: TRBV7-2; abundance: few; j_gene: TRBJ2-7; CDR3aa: CASSLAHSYEQYF; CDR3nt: TGTGCCAGCAGCTTAGCTCATTCCTACGAGCAGTACTTC
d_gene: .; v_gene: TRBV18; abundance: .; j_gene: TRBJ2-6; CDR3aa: CASSPLTGDSNVLTF; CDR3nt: TGTGCCAGCTCACCACTTACAGGTGATTCCAACGTCCTGACTTTC
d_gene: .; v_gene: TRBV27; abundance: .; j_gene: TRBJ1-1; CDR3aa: CASSSRSLNTEAFF; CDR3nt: TGTGCCAGCAGTTCCAGGTCACTGAACACTGAAGCTTTCTTT